This TCR beta chain came from a study of response to subunit inactivated influenza vaccine listed by TCRdb under 2018. The study in broad terms: Deep quantitative T cell receptor repertoire profiling was used in the study to track responses to a trivalent subunit inactivated influenza vaccine.

Study-level results and caveats: The authors suggested that each seasonal influenza vaccination may recruit only a limited number of new T cells.

From cysteine to phenylalanine, the CDR3 is 13 amino acids long. Only the CDR3 part of the read is kept: 39 bases, read in frame from the first base. The junction shows trimming of 5 bases on V and 6 bases on J, and the gene matches do not reach 4 bases of it. CDR1 and CDR2 (MNHNS, SASEGT) derive from the germline V gene. This clonotype was seen only a few times. The specificity of this receptor is unknown. Per-base qualities were not stored, and no clone one base away is much larger. Library method: RT-PCR. Instrument on record: Illumina HiSeq 2500. In-frame beta chains were kept once TCRdb had trimmed the public reads at Q25 with fastp and called clones with MiXCR. Identical CDR3 protein sequences are pooled into one entry, listed with their most common genes and DNA. The sample table contains roughly 650,000 distinct CDR3 sequences; only one count was recorded for approximately 14% of them. Roughly 10% of the sample is held by the ten biggest clonotypes.

The specimen comprised PBMCs from blood, sampled 12 days after vaccination. The TCR comes from a man between 50 and 59 years old who received an inactivated influenza vaccine. Donor details come from another sample of the same person, matched by shared clones. Recombination connected TRBV6-1 to TRBJ2-7, and TRBD1 aligns with 10 junction nucleotides. The CDR3 reads CASSRGTGAEQYF. The bases are TGTGCCAGCAGTCGCGGGACAGGGGCCGAGCAGTACTTC.